This T cell receptor (beta chain) was observed in a study of vaccination effects on CD4 cells after COVID-19. Study-wide background: Either the mRNA-1273 or the BNT162b2 vaccine was given to participants as two doses. Whole-study findings and limits: The study dataset contains few convalescent patients and includes no early post-infection timepoints. Clonal contraction was marked in infection- and vaccine-induced clones late after vaccination.

Trimming shortened V by 4 bases and J by 1 base, and 17 bases separated the two germline ends. This CDR3 spans 16 amino acids. Germline values: CDR1 SGHRS, CDR2 YFSETQ. In regard to this clone: Antigen unknown.

Repertoires were generated with immunoSEQ multiplex PCR, while TCRdb's copy carries only in-frame clones and drops some. The repertoire holds just under 75,000 clones, with about 70% as singletons. ViraFEST assay sequencing came after antigen-specific CD4+ T cells were expanded with viral peptide pools. Isolation of CD4+ T cells took place after less than twelve days of culture. Recipients of the vaccine had no prior SARS-CoV-2 infection and negative nucleocapsid antibodies. This specimen was CD4+ T cells from PBMCs cultured with HCoV-NL63 spike peptides, taken before COVID-19 vaccination. The receptor was derived from a human donor who received a COVID-19 vaccine. The chain is built from TRBV5-1 and TRBJ1-1; a weak D match, TRBD1 (6 bases). CDR3 sequence (DNA): TGCGCCAGCAGCCCGAACTTGCGGGGGCAGAACACTGAAGCTTTCTTT. Its protein is CASSPNLRGQNTEAFF.